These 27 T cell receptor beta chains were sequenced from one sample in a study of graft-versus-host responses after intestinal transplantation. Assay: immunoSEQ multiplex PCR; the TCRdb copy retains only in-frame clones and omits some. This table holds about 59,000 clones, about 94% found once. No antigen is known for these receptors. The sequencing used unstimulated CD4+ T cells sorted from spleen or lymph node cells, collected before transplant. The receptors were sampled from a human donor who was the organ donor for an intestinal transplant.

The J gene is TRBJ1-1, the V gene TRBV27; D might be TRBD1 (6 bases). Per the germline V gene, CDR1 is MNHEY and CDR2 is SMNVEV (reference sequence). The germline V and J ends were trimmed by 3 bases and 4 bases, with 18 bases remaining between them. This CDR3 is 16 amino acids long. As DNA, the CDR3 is TGTGCCAGCAGTTTTCTGAGACCAACAGGGAGCACTGAAGCTTTCTTT. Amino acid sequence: CASSFLRPTGSTEAFF.

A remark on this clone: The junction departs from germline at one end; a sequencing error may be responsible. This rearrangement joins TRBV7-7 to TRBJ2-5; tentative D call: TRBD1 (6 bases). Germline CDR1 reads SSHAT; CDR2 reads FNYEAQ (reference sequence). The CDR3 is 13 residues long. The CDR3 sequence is CASSQDSGETQYF. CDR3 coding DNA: TGTGCTAGCAGCCAGGACAGCGGAGAGACCCAGTACTTC.

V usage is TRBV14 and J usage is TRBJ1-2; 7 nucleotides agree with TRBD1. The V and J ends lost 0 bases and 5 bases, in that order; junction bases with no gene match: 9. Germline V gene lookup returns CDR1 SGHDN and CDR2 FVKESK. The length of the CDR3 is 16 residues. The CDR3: CASSQDRKGAAYGYTF. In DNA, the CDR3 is TGTGCCAGCAGCCAAGATAGGAAGGGGGCCGCATATGGCTACACCTTC.

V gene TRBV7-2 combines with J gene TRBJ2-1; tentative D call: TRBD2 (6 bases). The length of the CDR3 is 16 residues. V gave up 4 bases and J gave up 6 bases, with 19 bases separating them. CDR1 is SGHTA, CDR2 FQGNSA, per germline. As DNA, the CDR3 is TGTGCCAGCAGCTCCTACCGGAGGGGCCTGGGCAATGAGCAGTTCTTC. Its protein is CASSSYRRGLGNEQFF.

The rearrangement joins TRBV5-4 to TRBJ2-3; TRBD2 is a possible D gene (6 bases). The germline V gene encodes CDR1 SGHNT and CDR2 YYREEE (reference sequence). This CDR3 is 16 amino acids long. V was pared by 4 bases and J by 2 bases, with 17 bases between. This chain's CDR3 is CASSPVTRGLTDTQYF. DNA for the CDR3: TGTGCCAGCAGCCCCGTGACTAGGGGACTCACAGATACGCAGTATTTT.

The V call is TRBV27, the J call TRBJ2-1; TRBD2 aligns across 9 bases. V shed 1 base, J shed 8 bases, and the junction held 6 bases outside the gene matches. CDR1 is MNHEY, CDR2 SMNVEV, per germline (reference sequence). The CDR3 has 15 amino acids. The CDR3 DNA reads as TGTGCCAGCAGTTTATTACGCGGGGGGGTATATGAGCAGTTCTTC. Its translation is CASSLLRGGVYEQFF.

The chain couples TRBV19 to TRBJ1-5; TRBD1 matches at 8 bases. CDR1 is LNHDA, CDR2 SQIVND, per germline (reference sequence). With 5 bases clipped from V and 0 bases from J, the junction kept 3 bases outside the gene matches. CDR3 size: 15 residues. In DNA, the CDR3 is TGTGCCAGTAGTCCCACAGGGGGTAGCAATCAGCCCCAGCATTTT. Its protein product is CASSPTGGSNQPQHF.

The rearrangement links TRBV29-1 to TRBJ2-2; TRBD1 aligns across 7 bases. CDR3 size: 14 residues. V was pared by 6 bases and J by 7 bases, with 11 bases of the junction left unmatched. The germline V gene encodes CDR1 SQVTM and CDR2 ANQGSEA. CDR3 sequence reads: CSVLIRGLSGELFF. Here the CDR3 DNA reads TGCAGCGTGCTCATTAGGGGGCTTAGCGGGGAGCTGTTTTTT.

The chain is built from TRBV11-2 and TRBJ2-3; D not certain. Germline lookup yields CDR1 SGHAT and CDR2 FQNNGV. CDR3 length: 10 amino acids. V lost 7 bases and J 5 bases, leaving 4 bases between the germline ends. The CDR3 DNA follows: TGTGCCAGCACCGTAGATACGCAGTATTTT. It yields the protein CASTVDTQYF.

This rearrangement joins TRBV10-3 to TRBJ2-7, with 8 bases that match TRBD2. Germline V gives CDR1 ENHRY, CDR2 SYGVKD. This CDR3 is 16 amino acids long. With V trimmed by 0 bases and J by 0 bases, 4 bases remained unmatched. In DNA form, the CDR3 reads TGTGCCATCAGTGAGTCTATAGCGGGGTACTCCTACGAGCAGTACTTC. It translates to CAISESIAGYSYEQYF.

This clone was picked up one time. The CDR3: CATSLMALGAGGELFF. The CDR3 DNA follows: TGTGCCACCAGCCTCATGGCCCTGGGGGCGGGCGGGGAGCTGTTTTTT. This rearrangement joins TRBV15 to TRBJ2-2, with D perhaps matching TRBD1 (6 bases). Trimming removed 5 bases at V and 7 bases at J, with 20 bases between. This CDR3 is 16 amino acids long. Germline V gene data show CDR1 as LNHNV and CDR2 as YYDKDF (reference sequence).

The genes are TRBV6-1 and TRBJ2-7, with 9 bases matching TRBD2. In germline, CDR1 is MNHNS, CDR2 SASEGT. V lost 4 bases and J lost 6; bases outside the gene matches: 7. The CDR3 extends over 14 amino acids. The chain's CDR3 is CASSVGTSWGEQYF. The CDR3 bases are TGTGCCAGCAGTGTCGGGACTAGCTGGGGCGAGCAGTACTTC.

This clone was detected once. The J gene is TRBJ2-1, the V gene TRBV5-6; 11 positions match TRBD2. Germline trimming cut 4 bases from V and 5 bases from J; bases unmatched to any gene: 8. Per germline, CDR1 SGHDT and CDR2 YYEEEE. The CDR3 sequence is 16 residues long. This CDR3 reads CASSRPSGGTNNEQFF. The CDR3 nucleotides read TGTGCCAGCAGCCGACCTAGCGGGGGGACGAACAATGAGCAGTTCTTC.

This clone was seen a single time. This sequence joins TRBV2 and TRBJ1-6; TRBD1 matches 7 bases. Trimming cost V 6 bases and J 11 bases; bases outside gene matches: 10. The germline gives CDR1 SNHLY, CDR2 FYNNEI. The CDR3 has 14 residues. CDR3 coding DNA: TGTGCCAGCAGGACCGGCAGGGGGTTGACACCCCTCCACTTT. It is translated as CASRTGRGLTPLHF.

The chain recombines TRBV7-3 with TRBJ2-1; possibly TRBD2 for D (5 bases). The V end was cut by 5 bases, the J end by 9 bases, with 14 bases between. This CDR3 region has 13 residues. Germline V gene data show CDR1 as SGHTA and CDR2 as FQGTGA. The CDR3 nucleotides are TGTGCCAGCAGCCCATTTGGACGGGGTGAGCAGTTCTTC. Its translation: CASSPFGRGEQFF. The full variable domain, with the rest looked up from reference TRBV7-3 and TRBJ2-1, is GAGVSQTPSNKVTEKGKYVELRCDPISGHTALYWYRQSLGQGPEFLIYFQGTGAADDSGLPNDRFFAVRPEGSVSTLKIQRTERGDSAVYLCASSPFGRGEQFFGPGTRLTVL.

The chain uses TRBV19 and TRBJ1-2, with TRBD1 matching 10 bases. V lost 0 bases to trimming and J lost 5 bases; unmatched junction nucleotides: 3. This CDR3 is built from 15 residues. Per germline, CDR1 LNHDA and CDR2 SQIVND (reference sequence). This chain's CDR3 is CASSIDRQGAYGYTF. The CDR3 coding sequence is TGTGCCAGTAGTATAGATCGACAGGGGGCGTATGGCTACACCTTC.

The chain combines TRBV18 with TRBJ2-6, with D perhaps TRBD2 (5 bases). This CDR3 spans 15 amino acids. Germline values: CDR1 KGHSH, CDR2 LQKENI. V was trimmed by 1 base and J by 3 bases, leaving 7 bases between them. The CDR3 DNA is TGTGCCAGCTCACCACAGGGAGATGGGGCCAACGTCCTGACTTTC. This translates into CASSPQGDGANVLTF.

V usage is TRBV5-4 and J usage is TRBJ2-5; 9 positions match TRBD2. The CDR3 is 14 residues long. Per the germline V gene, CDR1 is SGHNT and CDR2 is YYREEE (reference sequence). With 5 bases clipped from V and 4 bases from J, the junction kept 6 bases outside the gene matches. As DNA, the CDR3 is TGTGCCAGCAGGCGCGCGGGGGGGCGAGAGACCCAGTACTTC. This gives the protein CASRRAGGRETQYF.

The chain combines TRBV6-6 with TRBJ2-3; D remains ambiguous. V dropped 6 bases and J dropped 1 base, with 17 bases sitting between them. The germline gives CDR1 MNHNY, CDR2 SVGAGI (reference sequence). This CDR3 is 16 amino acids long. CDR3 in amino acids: CASRYRAGPGTDTQYF. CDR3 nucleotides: TGTGCCAGCAGGTACCGCGCTGGACCCGGCACAGATACGCAGTATTTT.

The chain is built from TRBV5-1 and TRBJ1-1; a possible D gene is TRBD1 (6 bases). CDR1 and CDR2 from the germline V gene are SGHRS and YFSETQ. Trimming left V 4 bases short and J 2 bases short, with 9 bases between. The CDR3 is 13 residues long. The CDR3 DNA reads TGCGCCAGCAGCATGACAGGAAACACTGAAGCTTTCTTT. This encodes CASSMTGNTEAFF.

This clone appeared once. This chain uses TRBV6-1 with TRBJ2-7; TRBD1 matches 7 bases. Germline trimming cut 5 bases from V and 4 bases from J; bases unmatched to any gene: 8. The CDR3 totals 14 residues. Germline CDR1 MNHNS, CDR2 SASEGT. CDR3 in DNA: TGTGCCAGCAGTATCCGGGACAGTCGTTACGAGCAGTACTTC. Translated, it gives CASSIRDSRYEQYF.

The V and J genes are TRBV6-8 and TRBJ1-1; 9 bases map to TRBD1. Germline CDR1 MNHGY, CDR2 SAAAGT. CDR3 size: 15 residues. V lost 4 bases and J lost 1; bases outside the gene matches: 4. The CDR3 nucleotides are TGTGCCAGCAGTTCCCGGGACAGGGCGAACACTGAAGCTTTCTTT. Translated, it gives CASSSRDRANTEAFF.

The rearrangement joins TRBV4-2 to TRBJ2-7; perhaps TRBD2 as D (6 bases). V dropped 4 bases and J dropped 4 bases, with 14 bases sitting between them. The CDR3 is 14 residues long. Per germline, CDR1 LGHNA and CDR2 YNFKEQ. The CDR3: CASSRPGTVYEQYF. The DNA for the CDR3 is TGTGCCAGCAGCCGCCCCGGGACTGTATACGAGCAGTACTTC.

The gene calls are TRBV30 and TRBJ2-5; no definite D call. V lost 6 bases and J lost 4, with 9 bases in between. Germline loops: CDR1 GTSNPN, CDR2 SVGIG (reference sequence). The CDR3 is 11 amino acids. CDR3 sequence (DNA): TGTGCCTGTTCGGCGGTAGAGACCCAGTACTTC. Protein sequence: CACSAVETQYF. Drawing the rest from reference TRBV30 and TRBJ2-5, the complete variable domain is SQTIHQWPATLVQPVGSPLSLECTVEGTSNPNLYWYRQAAGRGLQLLFYSVGIGQISSEVPQNLSASRPQDRQFILSSKKLLLSDSGFYLCACSAVETQYFGPGTRLLVL.

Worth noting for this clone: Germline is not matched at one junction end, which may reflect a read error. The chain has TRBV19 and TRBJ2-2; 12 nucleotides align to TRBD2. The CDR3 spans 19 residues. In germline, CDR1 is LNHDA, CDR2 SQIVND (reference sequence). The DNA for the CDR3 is TGTGCCAGTAGTAATCCCCGCCGACTAGCGGGGGAAAACAGCGGGGAGCTGTTTTTT. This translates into CASSNPRRLAGENSGELFF.

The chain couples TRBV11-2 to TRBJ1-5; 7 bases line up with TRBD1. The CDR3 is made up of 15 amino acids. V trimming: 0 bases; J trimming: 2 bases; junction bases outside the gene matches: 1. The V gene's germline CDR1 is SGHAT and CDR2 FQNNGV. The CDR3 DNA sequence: TGTGCCAGCAGCTTAGACAGGGGGGGCAATCAGCCCCAGCATTTT. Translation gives CASSLDRGGNQPQHF.

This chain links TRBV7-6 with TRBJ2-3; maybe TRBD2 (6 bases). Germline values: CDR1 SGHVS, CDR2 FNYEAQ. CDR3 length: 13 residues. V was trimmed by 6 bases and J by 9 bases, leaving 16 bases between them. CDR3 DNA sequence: TGTGCCAGCAGTTCGCGGACTACGGGGACGCAGTATTTT. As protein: CASSSRTTGTQYF.